Listed here are 10 T cell receptor beta chains from one sample, sequenced in a study of shared clonotypes between healthy human individuals. TCRdb's table, derived via immunoSEQ multiplex PCR, lists solely in-frame clones and lacks some. This table holds fewer than 1 million clones, approximately 97% found once. CD8 cells regarded as naive lacked CD45RO, were positively chosen for CCR7, and omitted terminally differentiated effector memory CD45RA+ cells. Sequenced material: naive CD8+ T cells sorted from blood. The receptor set was obtained from a man between 25 and 39 years old in good health.

The chain combines TRBV5-1 with TRBJ2-2; 8 bases fit TRBD1. The CDR3 is 15 amino acids. The trim removed 4 bases at V and 7 bases at J, leaving 9 bases unmatched. In germline, CDR1 is SGHRS, CDR2 YFSETQ. CDR3 sequence (DNA): TGCGCCAGCAGCATACATGACAGGGGCGGCGGGGAGCTGTTTTTT. Its protein is CASSIHDRGGGELFF.

The rearrangement uses TRBV4-1 and TRBJ1-1, with D unclear. Germline CDR1 MGHRA, CDR2 YSYEKL. V lost 1 base and J 0 bases, leaving 6 bases between the germline ends. The CDR3 length is 14 residues. CDR3 nucleotides: TGCGCCAGCAGCCAAGGCTTTGTGAACACTGAAGCTTTCTTT. Residues: CASSQGFVNTEAFF.

The genes are TRBV18 and TRBJ1-5; 8 positions agree with TRBD1. CDR1 is KGHSH and CDR2 is LQKENI in the germline V gene. The junction had 12 bases not matched to a gene; V was cut back by 3 bases and J by 5 bases. The CDR3 loop spans 17 amino acids. CDR3 amino acids: CASSPLAGGSWDQPQHF. CDR3 nucleotides: TGTGCCAGCTCACCGTTGGCAGGGGGCTCGTGGGATCAGCCCCAGCATTTT.

Details on this clone: Other DNA sequences in the same sample also yield this CDR3. The chain links TRBV7-9 to TRBJ2-7; D possibly corresponds to TRBD1 (5 bases). V lost 2 bases and J 3 bases, leaving 8 bases between the germline ends. The CDR3 has 13 amino acids. Germline lookup yields CDR1 SEHNR and CDR2 FQNEAQ (reference sequence). The CDR3 protein is CASSLSDSYEQYF. For the CDR3, the DNA is TGTGCCAGCAGCTTATCCGACAGCTACGAGCAGTACTTC.

The genes are TRBV4-1 and TRBJ1-4; the D gene is possibly TRBD1 (6 bases). The CDR3 sequence is 16 residues long. V was clipped by 0 bases and J by 12 bases, with 20 bases between them. Germline lookup yields CDR1 MGHRA and CDR2 YSYEKL. Here the CDR3 reads CASSQDQGLGAVELFF. The CDR3 DNA follows: TGCGCCAGCAGCCAAGATCAGGGGTTGGGGGCCGTGGAACTGTTTTTT.

The J gene is TRBJ2-7, the V gene TRBV27; D is possibly TRBD1 or TRBD2 (5 bases each). Germline-derived CDR1 and CDR2 are MNHEY and SMNVEV (reference sequence). The germline V and J ends were trimmed by 6 bases and 2 bases, with 17 bases remaining between them. The CDR3 has 15 residues. CDR3 sequence: CASSPTSGPTYEQYF. DNA for the CDR3: TGTGCCAGCAGCCCTACCTCGGGACCTACCTACGAGCAGTACTTC.

This sequence joins TRBV2 and TRBJ2-1; 7 bases are shared with TRBD1. Germline V lookup: CDR1 SNHLY, CDR2 FYNNEI. Unmatched junction bases numbered 8, after V lost 6 bases and J lost 3 bases. The CDR3 is 15 amino acids. Here the CDR3 reads CASRRRGSGYNEQFF. The CDR3 DNA follows: TGTGCCAGCAGGCGCAGGGGGTCCGGCTACAATGAGCAGTTCTTC.

This clone was counted a single time. The chain has TRBV4-1 and TRBJ2-3, with 8 bases aligning to TRBD2. The germline gives CDR1 MGHRA, CDR2 YSYEKL. Germline trimming cut 1 base from V and 3 bases from J; bases unmatched to any gene: 6. The CDR3 spans 16 residues. Here the CDR3 DNA reads TGCGCCAGCAGCCAAGTTCCGGGAGGGCGGACAGATACGCAGTATTTT. Translating it yields CASSQVPGGRTDTQYF.

The chain employs TRBV6-5 and TRBJ1-2; no clear D. CDR1 MNHEY and CDR2 SVGAGI come from the germline V gene. Trimming took off 0 bases at V and 8 bases at J, with 10 bases between the two ends. The CDR3 is 13 amino acids. The CDR3 sequence: CASSYSTVGGYTF. CDR3 nucleotides: TGTGCCAGCAGTTACTCCACCGTCGGGGGCTACACCTTC.

V usage is TRBV6-1 and J usage is TRBJ1-1, with 8 bases that match TRBD1. The CDR3 has 15 amino acids. Per the germline V gene, CDR1 is MNHNS and CDR2 is SASEGT. V dropped 3 bases and J dropped 6; count of bases not matched to a gene: 9. The CDR3 DNA reads as TGTGCCAGCAGTGAGCAGGGGGCCTACTTTGCTGAAGCTTTCTTT. It translates to CASSEQGAYFAEAFF.